Below, one T cell receptor (beta chain) is given with its context. Its specificity is unknown. The CDR3 is 16 amino acids. Germline V gene lookup returns CDR1 MDHEN and CDR2 SYDVKM. This specimen belongs to a study of human CD8 memory T cell subsets. TCR beta libraries were made by UMI-labeled 5' RACE. With the 5' RACE reads reprocessed, TCRdb shows one record per CDR3 protein and no DNA. This table lists 5,000 or so distinct CDR3 sequences. PBMC were drawn from healthy donors' buffy coats. Negative magnetic selection enriched total CD8+ T cells. The authors obtained RNA from duplicate vials, each holding around 160,000 sorted CD8+ T cells, for every subset. General study findings and limits: The overlap between stem-like memory and precursor exhausted T cell repertoires was minimal.

The sequenced sample consisted of CD8+ T cells from PBMCs. The chain employs TRBV28 and TRBJ1-6. The clonotype originates from a human donor in good health. The CDR3 loop reads CASSFRRDSYNSPLHF.